This T cell receptor beta chain was sequenced during a study of T cell responses to AZD1222 COVID-19 vaccine. Study details: Pooling of second doses given at about 4 or about 12 weeks was done. Study results and caveats: Spike-specific TCRs gained breadth and depth after people received two AZD1222 doses. Per reports, nearly half of all spike-specific TCRs target regions that are unmutated in variants. Clonal diversity was possibly underestimated, and white British individuals and females predominated among donors.

Germline assignment: CDR1 MNHNS and CDR2 SASEGT. The V end lost 2 bases, the J end lost 14 bases, and 13 bases lay between the germline ends. CDR3 length: 13 residues. For this clone: Its antigen is currently unknown.

The protocol was immunoSEQ multiplex PCR, while the TCRdb copy is restricted to in-frame clones and leaves out a portion. The data show about 94,000 clones, around 91% seen once. Sequences were derived from peripheral blood, sampled on day 0 of AZD1222 vaccination. V and J are TRBV6-1 and TRBJ1-6; unclear D gene. The receptor comes from an adult in good health. CDR3 sequence (DNA): TGTGCCAGCAGTGAACTCCTCGGTGGGTCCCTCCACTTT. Protein product: CASSELLGGSLHF.